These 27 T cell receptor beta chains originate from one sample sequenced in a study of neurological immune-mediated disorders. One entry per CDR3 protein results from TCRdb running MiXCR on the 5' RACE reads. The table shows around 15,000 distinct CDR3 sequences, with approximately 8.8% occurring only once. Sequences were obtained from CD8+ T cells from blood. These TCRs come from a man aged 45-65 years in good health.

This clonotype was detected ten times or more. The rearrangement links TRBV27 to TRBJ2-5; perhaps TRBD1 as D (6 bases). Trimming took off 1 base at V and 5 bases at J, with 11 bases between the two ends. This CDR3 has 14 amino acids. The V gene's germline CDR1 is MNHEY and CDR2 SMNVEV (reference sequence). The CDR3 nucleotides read TGTGCCAGCAGTTTATTGGCAGGGGAGGAGACCCAGTACTTC. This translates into CASSLLAGEETQYF.

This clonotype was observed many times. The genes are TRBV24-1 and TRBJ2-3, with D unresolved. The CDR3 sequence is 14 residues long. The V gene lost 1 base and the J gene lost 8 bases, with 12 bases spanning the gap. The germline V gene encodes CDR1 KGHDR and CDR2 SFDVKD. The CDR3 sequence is CATSDFPEGSTQYF. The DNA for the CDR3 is TGTGCCACCAGTGATTTCCCCGAAGGCAGTACGCAGTATTTT.

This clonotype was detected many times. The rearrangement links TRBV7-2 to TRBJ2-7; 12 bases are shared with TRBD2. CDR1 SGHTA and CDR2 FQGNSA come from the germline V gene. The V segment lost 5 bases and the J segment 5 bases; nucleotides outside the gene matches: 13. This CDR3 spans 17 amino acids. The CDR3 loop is CASSPWTSGTTTHEQYF. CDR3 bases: TGTGCCAGCAGCCCTTGGACTAGCGGGACTACTACCCACGAGCAGTACTTC.

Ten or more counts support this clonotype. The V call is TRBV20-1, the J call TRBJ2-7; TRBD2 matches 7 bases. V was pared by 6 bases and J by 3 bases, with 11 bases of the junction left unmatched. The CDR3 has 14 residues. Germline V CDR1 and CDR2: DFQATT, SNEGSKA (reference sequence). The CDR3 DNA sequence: TGCAGTGCGATGGGGCTAGCGGAATTCTACGAGCAGTACTTC. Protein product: CSAMGLAEFYEQYF.

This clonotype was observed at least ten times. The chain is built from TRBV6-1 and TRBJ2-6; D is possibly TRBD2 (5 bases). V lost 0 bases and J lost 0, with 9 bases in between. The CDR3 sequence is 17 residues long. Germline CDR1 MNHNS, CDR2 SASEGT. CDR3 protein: CASSEAGLGSGANVLTF. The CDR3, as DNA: TGTGCCAGCAGTGAAGCTGGACTCGGCTCTGGGGCCAACGTCCTGACTTTC.

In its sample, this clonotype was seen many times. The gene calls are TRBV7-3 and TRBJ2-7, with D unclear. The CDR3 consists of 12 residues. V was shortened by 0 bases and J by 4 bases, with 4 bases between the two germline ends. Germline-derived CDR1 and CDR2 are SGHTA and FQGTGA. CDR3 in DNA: TGTGCCAGCAGCTTAACGGGTTACGAGCAGTACTTC. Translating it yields CASSLTGYEQYF.

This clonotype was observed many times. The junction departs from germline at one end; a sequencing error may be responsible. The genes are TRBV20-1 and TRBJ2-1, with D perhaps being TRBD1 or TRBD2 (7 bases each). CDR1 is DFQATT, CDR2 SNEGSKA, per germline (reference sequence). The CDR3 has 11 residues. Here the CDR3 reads CSARGWASGGF. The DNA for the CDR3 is TGCAGTGCCAGGGGGTGGGCTAGCGGCGGGTTC.

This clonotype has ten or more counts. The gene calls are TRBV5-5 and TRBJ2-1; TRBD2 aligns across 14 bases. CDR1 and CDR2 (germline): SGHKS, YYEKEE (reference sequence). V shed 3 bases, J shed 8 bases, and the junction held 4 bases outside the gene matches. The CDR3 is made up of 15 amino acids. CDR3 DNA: TGTGCCAGCAGCTCCGGACTAGCGGGAGGCGATGAGCAGTTCTTC. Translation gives CASSSGLAGGDEQFF. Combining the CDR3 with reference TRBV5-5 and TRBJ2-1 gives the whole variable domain DAGVTQSPTHLIKTRGQQVTLRCSPISGHKSVSWYQQVLGQGPQFIFQYYEKEERGRGNFPDRFSARQFPNYSSELNVNALLLGDSALYLCASSSGLAGGDEQFFGPGTRLTVL.

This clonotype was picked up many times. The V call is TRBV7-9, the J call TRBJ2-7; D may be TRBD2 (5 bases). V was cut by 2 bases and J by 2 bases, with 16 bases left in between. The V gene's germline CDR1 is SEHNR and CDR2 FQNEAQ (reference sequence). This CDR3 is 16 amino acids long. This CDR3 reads CASSLNSLGRPYEQYF. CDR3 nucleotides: TGTGCCAGCAGCTTAAATTCCCTGGGGAGACCCTACGAGCAGTACTTC.

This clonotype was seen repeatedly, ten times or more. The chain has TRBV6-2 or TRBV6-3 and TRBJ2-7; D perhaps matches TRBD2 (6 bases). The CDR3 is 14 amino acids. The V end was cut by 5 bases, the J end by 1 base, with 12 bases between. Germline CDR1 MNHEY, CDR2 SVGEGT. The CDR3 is CASSQRDSSYEQYF. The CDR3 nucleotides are TGTGCCAGCAGTCAACGGGACTCATCCTACGAGCAGTACTTC.

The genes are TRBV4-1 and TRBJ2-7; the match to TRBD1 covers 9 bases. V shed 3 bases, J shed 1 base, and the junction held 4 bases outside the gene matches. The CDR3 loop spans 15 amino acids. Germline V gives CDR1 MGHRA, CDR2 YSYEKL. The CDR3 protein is CASSHSGQGSYEQYF. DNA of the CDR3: TGCGCCAGCAGCCATTCGGGACAGGGATCCTACGAGCAGTACTTC.

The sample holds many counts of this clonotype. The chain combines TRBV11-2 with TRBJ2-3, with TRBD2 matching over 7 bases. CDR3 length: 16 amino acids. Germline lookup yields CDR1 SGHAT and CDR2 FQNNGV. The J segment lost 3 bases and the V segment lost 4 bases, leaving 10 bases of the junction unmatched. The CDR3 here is CASSWTASGATDTQYF. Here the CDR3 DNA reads TGTGCCAGCAGCTGGACGGCTAGCGGCGCGACAGATACGCAGTATTTT.

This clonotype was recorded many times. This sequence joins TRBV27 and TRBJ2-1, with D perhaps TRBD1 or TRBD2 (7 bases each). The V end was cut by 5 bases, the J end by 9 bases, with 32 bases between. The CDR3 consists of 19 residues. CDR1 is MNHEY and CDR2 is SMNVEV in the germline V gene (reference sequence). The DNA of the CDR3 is TGTGCCAGCAGTCGGTACACAGCGGGACAGCTATCTAAAGAGGGTGAGCAGTTCTTC. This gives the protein CASSRYTAGQLSKEGEQFF.

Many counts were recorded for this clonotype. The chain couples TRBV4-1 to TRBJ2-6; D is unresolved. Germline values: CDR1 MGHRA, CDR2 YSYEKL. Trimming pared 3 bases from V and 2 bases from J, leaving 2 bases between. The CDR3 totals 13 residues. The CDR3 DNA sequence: TGCGCCAGCAGCCACCCTGGGGCCAACGTCCTGACTTTC. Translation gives CASSHPGANVLTF.

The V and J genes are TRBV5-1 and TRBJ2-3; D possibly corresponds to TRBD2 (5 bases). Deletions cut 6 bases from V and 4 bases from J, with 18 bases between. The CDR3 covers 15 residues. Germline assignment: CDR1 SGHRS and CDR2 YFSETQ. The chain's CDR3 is CASKRNVWAADTQYF. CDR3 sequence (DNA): TGCGCCAGCAAGCGGAACGTGTGGGCCGCAGATACGCAGTATTTT.

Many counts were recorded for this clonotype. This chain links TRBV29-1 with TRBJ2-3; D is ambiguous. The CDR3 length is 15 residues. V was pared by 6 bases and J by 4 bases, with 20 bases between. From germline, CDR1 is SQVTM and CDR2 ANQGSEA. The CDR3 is CSVHRALGLADTQYF. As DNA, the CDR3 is TGCAGCGTCCACCGGGCTCTAGGGCTCGCAGATACGCAGTATTTT.

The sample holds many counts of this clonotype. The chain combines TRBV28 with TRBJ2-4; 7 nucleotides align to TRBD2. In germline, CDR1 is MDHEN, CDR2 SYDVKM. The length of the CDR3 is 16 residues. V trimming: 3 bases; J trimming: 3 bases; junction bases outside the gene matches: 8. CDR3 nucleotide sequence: TGTGCCAGCAGTTTCGGCGTGGGAGGGGACAAAAACATTCAGTACTTC. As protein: CASSFGVGGDKNIQYF.

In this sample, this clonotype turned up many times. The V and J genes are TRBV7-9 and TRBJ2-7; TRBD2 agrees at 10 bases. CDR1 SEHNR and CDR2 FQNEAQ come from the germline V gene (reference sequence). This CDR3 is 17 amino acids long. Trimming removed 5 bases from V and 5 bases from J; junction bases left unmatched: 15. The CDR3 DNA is TGTGCCAGCAGCCCCCCGGTGGGACTAGCGCCGACCCACGAGCAGTACTTC. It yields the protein CASSPPVGLAPTHEQYF.

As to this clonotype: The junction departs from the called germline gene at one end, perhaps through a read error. In DNA, the CDR3 is TGTACCAGCAGTTCCGGGGGATTCGGCACTGAAGCTTTGTTT. Translated: CTSSSGGFGTEALF. This chain connects TRBV6-6 to TRBJ1-1; possible D gene TRBD1, 5 bases. The V gene's germline CDR1 is MNHNY and CDR2 SVGAGI (reference sequence). This CDR3 region has 14 residues.

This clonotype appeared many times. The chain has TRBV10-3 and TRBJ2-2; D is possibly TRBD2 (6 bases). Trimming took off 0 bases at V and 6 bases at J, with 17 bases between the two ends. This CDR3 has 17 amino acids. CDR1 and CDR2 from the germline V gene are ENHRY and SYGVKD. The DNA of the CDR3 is TGTGCCATCAGTGAGTCGGAGGGGACCGGGTTTTCCGGGGAGCTGTTTTTT. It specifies CAISESEGTGFSGELFF.

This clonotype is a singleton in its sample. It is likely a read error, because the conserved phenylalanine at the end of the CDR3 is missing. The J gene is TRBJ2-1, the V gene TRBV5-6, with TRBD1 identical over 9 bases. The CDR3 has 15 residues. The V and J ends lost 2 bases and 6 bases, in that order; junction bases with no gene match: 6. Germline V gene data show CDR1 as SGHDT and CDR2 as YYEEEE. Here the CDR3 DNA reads TGTGCCAGCAGCTTCGGACAGGGGACTCTCAATGAGCAGTTCTTA. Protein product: CASSFGQGTLNEQFL.

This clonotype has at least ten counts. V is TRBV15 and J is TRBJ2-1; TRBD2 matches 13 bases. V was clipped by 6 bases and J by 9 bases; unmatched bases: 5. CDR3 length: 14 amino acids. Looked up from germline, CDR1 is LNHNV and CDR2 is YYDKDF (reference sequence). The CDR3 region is CATSYTSGRAEQFF. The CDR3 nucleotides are TGTGCCACCAGTTATACTAGCGGGAGGGCTGAGCAGTTCTTC. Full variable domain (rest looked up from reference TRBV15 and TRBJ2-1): DAMVIQNPRYQVTQFGKPVTLSCSQTLNHNVMYWYQQKSSQAPKLLFHYYDKDFNNEADTPDNFQSRRPNTSFCFLDIRSPGLGDTAMYLCATSYTSGRAEQFFGPGTRLTVL.

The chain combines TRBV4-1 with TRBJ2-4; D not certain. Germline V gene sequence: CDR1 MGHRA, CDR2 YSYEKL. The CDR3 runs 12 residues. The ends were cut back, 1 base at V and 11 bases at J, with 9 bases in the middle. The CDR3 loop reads CASSQVGRVQYF. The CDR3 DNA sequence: TGCGCCAGCAGCCAAGTTGGACGCGTTCAGTACTTC.

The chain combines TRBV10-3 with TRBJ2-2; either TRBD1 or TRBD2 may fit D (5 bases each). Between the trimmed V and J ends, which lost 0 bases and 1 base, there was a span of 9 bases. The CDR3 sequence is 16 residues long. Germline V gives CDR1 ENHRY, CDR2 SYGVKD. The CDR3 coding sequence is TGTGCCATCAGTGAGTCGACTACAGGGAACACCGGGGAGCTGTTTTTT. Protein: CAISESTTGNTGELFF.

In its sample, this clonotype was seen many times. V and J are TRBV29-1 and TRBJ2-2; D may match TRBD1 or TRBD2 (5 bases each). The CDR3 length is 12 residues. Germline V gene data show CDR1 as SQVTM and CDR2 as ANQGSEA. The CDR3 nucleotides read TGCTCGGGACGGATGAACACCGGGGAGCTGTTTTTT. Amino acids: CSGRMNTGELFF.

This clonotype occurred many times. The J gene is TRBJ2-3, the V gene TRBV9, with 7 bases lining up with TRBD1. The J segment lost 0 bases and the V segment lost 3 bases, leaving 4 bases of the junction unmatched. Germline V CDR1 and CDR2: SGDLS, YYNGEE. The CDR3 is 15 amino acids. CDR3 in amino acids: CASSAGTASTDTQYF. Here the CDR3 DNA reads TGTGCCAGCAGCGCAGGGACAGCTAGCACAGATACGCAGTATTTT.

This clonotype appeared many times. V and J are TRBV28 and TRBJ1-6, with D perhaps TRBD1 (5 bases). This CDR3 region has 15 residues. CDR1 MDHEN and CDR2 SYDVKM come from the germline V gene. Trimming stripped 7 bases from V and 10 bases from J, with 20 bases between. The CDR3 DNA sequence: TGTGCCAGCACTTACGGTTCGGGGCCTAGCTCACCCCTCCACTTT. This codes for CASTYGSGPSSPLHF.